The 7 T cell receptor beta chains listed next were all sequenced from one sample in a study of early T cells in non-severe SARS-CoV-2 infection. Using its own MiXCR run on the 5' RACE reads, TCRdb lists one record per CDR3 protein. The table includes tens of thousands of distinct CDR3 sequences, around 4.7% detected once. Source material: whole blood. The receptors originated from an adult who was a healthcare worker with PCR-confirmed SARS-CoV-2 infection or an uninfected control (not recorded which).

In this sample, this clonotype turned up many times. V and J are TRBV4-3 and TRBJ2-7; 7 bases fit TRBD1. The CDR3 extends over 18 amino acids. CDR1 is LGHNA, CDR2 YSLEER, per germline. The J segment lost 3 bases and the V segment lost 0 bases, leaving 14 bases of the junction unmatched. The CDR3 region has the DNA TGCGCCAGCAGCCAAGAGGACTCCGGGACAGTTACATTCTACGAGCAGTACTTC. Translating it yields CASSQEDSGTVTFYEQYF.

This rearrangement joins TRBV20-1 to TRBJ2-1; weak D call: TRBD1 (6 bases). V was shortened by 3 bases and J by 6 bases, with 18 bases between the two germline ends. The CDR3 runs to 15 residues. Germline V gene sequence: CDR1 DFQATT, CDR2 SNEGSKA (reference sequence). CDR3 sequence (DNA): TGCAGTGCTAGCCTTACGACAGGCAAGGCCAATGAGCAGTTCTTC. Translation: CSASLTTGKANEQFF.

V and J are TRBV10-3 and TRBJ2-3; D gene ambiguous. This CDR3 is built from 12 residues. Trimming left V 8 bases short and J 3 bases short, with 9 bases between. In germline, CDR1 is ENHRY, CDR2 SYGVKD. The CDR3 region has the DNA TGTGCCATCGCCCGCCCTACAGATACGCAGTATTTT. Amino acids: CAIARPTDTQYF.

The chain uses TRBV6-2 or TRBV6-3 and TRBJ1-5; 10 positions match TRBD1. V lost 6 bases and J lost 3; bases outside the gene matches: 8. In germline, CDR1 is MNHEY, CDR2 SVGEGT. There are 16 residues in the CDR3. CDR3 nucleotides: TGTGCCAGCAGGCCGGGACAGGGGTTTCTCAATCAGCCCCAGCATTTT. It codes for CASRPGQGFLNQPQHF.

This clonotype was detected many times. The CDR3 region has the DNA TGTGCCAGCATCGTATCAGAGGATAACTATGGCTACACCTTC. This gives the protein CASIVSEDNYGYTF. The V gene is TRBV11-3, the J gene TRBJ1-2; D not certain. The V gene's germline CDR1 is SGHNT and CDR2 YENEEA. The V gene lost 7 bases and the J gene lost 1 base, with 13 bases spanning the gap. The CDR3 is 14 residues long.

This clonotype was counted only a few times. This chain joins TRBV5-1 and TRBJ2-1; D possibly corresponds to TRBD1 (5 bases). V gave up 0 bases and J gave up 7 bases, with 14 bases separating them. There are 15 residues in the CDR3. CDR1 SGHRS and CDR2 YFSETQ come from the germline V gene. The DNA for the CDR3 is TGCGCCAGCAGCTTGGGGCCAGGGAACGGGAATGAGCAGTTCTTC. It encodes CASSLGPGNGNEQFF. Looking up the rest from reference TRBV5-1 and TRBJ2-1 gives the full variable domain: KAGVTQTPRYLIKTRGQQVTLSCSPISGHRSVSWYQQTPGQGLQFLFEYFSETQRNKGNFPGRFSGRQFSNSRSEMNVSTLELGDSALYLCASSLGPGNGNEQFFGPGTRLTVL.

The chain has TRBV7-9 and TRBJ2-7; no clear D. The V gene's germline CDR1 is SEHNR and CDR2 FQNEAQ (reference sequence). The V end was cut by 5 bases, the J end by 5 bases, with 16 bases between. This CDR3 has 14 residues. CDR3 residues: CASSQTTSSNEQYF. The CDR3 DNA sequence: TGTGCCAGCAGCCAAACAACTTCTTCCAACGAGCAGTACTTC. The full variable domain, with the rest looked up from reference TRBV7-9 and TRBJ2-7, is DTGVSQNPRHKITKRGQNVTFRCDPISEHNRLYWYRQTLGQGPEFLTYFQNEAQLEKSRLLSDRFSAERPKGSFSTLEIQRTEQGDSAMYLCASSQTTSSNEQYFGPGTRLTVT.